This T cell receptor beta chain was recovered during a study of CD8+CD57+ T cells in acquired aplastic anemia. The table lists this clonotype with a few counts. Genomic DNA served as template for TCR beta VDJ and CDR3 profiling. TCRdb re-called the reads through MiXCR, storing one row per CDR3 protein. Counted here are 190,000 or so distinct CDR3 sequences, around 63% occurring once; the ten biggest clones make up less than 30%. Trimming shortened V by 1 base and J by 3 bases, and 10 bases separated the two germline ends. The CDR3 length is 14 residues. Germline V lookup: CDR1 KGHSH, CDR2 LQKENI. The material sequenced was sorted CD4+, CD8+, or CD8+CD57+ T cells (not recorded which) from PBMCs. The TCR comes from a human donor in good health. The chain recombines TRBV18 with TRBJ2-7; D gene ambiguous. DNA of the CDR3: TGTGCCAGCTCACCACTTTTAGGGAACTACGAGCAGTACTTC. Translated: CASSPLLGNYEQYF.